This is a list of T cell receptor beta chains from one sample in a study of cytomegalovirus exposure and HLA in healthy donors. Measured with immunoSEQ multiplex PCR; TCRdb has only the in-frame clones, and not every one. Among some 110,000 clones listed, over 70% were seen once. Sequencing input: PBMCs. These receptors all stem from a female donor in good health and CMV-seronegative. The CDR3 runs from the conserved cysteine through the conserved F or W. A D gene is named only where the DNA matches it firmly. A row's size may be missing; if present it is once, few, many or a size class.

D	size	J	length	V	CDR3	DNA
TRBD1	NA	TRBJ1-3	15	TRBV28	CASSPQGARGNTIYF	TGTGCCAGCAGTCCCCAGGGGGCAAGAGGAAACACCATATATTTT
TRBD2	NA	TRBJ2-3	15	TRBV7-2	CASSLVAGGVDTQYF	TGTGCCAGCAGCTTAGTGGCGGGAGGGGTTGATACGCAGTATTTT
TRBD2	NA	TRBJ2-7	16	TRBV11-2	CASSLVGLAGAYEQYF	TGTGCCAGCAGCTTAGTAGGACTAGCGGGGGCCTACGAGCAGTACTTC
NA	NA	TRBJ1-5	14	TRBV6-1	CASTVDTYNQPQHF	TGTGCCAGCACCGTCGACACTTACAATCAGCCCCAGCATTTT
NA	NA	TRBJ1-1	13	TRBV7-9	CATLRGVNTEAFF	TGTGCCACTCTTCGGGGGGTGAACACTGAAGCTTTCTTT
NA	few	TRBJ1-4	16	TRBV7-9	CASSWGGLGALEKLFF	TGTGCCAGCAGCTGGGGCGGTTTGGGGGCCCTCGAGAAACTGTTTTTT
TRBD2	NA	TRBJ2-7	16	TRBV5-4	CASSPARTSGSYEQYF	TGTGCCAGCAGCCCTGCGAGGACTAGCGGTTCCTACGAGCAGTACTTC
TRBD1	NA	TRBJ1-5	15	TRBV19	CASIGQASSNQPQHF	TGTGCCAGTATCGGACAGGCGTCGAGCAATCAGCCCCAGCATTTT
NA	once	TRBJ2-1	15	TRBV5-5	CASSLVAEAGNEQFF	TGTGCCAGCAGCTTGGTTGCAGAGGCGGGGAATGAGCAGTTCTTC
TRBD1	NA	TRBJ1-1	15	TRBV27	CASSLSRTGGTEAFF	TGTGCCAGCAGTTTATCTAGGACAGGGGGAACTGAAGCTTTCTTT
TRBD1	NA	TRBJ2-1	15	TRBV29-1	CSVWLETGDGNEQFF	TGCAGCGTATGGCTCGAGACAGGGGACGGCAATGAGCAGTTCTTC
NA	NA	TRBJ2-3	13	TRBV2	CARTAPGTDTQYF	TGTGCCAGGACAGCACCGGGCACAGATACGCAGTATTTT
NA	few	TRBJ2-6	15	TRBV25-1	CASGLRGKGANVLTF	TGTGCCAGCGGCCTTCGGGGTAAGGGGGCCAACGTCCTGACTTTC
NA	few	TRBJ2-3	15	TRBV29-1	CSAERGGAGTDTQYF	TGCAGCGCCGAGCGCGGGGGCGCGGGCACAGATACGCAGTATTTT
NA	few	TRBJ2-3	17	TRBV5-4	CASSEIPGQLSTDTQYF	TGTGCCAGCAGCGAAATACCCGGACAGCTCTCCACAGATACGCAGTATTTT
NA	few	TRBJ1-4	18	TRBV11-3	CASSRTDRLRQLDEKLFF	TGTGCCAGCAGCCGAACCGACCGACTAAGGCAACTGGATGAAAAACTGTTTTTT
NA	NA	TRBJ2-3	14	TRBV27	CASSLYGGTDTQYF	TGTGCCAGCAGTTTATATGGGGGGACAGATACGCAGTATTTT
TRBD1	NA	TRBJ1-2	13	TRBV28	CASREGARYGYTF	TGTGCCAGCAGGGAGGGGGCCCGCTATGGCTACACCTTC
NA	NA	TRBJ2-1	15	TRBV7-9	CASSLSTSSPGEQFF	TGTGCCAGCAGCCTCTCGACTAGTAGTCCTGGTGAGCAGTTCTTC
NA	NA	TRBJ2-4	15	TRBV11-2	CASSPSTGFENIQYF	TGTGCCAGCAGCCCATCGACAGGTTTCGAAAACATTCAGTACTTC
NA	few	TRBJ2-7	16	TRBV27	CASSLSVTQASYEQYF	TGTGCCAGCAGTTTATCGGTGACTCAAGCCTCCTACGAGCAGTACTTC
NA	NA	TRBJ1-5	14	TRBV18	CASSRGGPNQPQHF	TGTGCCAGCTCACGGGGAGGGCCGAATCAGCCCCAGCATTTT
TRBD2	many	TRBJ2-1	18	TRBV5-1	CASSPGGGVARGYNEQFF	TGCGCCAGCAGCCCGGGCGGGGGTGTGGCTCGGGGATACAATGAGCAGTTCTTC
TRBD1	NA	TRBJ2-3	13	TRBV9	CASSTDRGDTQYF	TGTGCCAGCAGCACGGACAGGGGTGATACGCAGTATTTT
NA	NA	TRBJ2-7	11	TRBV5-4	CASSPRYEQYF	TGTGCCAGCAGCCCCCGCTACGAGCAGTACTTC
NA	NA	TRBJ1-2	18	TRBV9	CASSVTRSTGPPYYGYTF	TGTGCCAGCAGCGTAACCAGGTCGACAGGCCCTCCTTACTATGGCTACACCTTC
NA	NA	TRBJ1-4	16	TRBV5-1	CASSTGWYRDGEKLFF	TGCGCCAGCAGCACAGGGTGGTACAGGGATGGCGAAAAACTGTTTTTT
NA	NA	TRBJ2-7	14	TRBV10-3	CAISDLGLVREQYF	TGTGCCATCAGTGATCTCGGCCTAGTTCGGGAGCAGTACTTC
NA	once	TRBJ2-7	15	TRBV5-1	CASSLTGLASYEQYF	TGCGCCAGCAGCTTGACCGGTCTAGCCTCCTACGAGCAGTACTTC
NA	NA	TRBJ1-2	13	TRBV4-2	CASSQEGHYGYTF	TGTGCCAGCAGCCAGGAGGGGCACTATGGCTACACCTTC
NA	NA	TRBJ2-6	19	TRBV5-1	CASSLVVGLRASGANVLTF	TGCGCCAGCAGCTTGGTGGTGGGGCTTAGAGCCTCTGGGGCCAACGTCCTGACTTTC
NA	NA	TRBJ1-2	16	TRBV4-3	CASSQEPPPAAYGYTF	TGCGCCAGCAGCCAAGAGCCCCCTCCGGCGGCCTATGGCTACACCTTC
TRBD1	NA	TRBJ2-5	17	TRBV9	CASSVGGRQGAQETQYF	TGTGCCAGCAGCGTAGGAGGCCGACAGGGGGCCCAAGAGACCCAGTACTTC